This TCR beta chain comes out of a study of yellow fever vaccine responses in identical twins. V lost 5 bases to trimming and J lost 3 bases; unmatched junction nucleotides: 6. The CDR3 totals 14 residues. The germline CDR1 and CDR2 sequences are SGHKS and YYEKEE (reference sequence). TCRdb processed the RT-PCR reads anew with MiXCR; each CDR3 protein has one entry. Of 35,000 or so distinct CDR3 sequences detected, about 63% appear once; the ten largest clones hold 4.5%. A few counts support this clonotype. The source of this sequence is a woman between 18 and 29 years old who received the yellow fever vaccine. The V and J genes are TRBV5-5 and TRBJ2-7; TRBD2 aligns across 9 bases. This specimen was T cells from blood (PBMCs), unsorted or a sorted subset (not recorded which), taken before or after yellow fever vaccination (not recorded which). CDR3 coding DNA: TGTGCCAGCAGTTCTAGCGGGACGATCTACGAGCAGTACTTC. Protein: CASSSSGTIYEQYF.